These 16 T cell receptor beta chains share one sample of origin, sequenced in a study of blood T cells in healthy people across ages (dated by TCRdb to about 2015). The library relied on 5' RACE. This sample was sequenced with an Illumina HiSeq 2500. A second PCR of about 6 to 12 cycles was run with a J-beta primer mix and a sample-barcoded 5' primer. The public reads were quality trimmed at Q25 with fastp and then assembled into clones with MiXCR by TCRdb, keeping productive beta chains. Each CDR3 protein gets just one entry, which takes the most common genes and DNA from the rows behind it. In this sample the table shows some 1.7 million distinct CDR3 sequences, about 30% of which occur a single time. Around 7.7% of the sample is in the top ten clones. Sequencing input: blood. The receptors stem from a woman under 40 in good health.

The chain uses TRBV4-1 and TRBJ1-1; TRBD1 aligns across 7 bases. This CDR3 contains 17 residues. In germline, CDR1 is MGHRA, CDR2 YSYEKL. J lost 0 bases, V lost 1 base, and 8 bases had no gene match. CDR3 protein: CASSQGLWRGLNTEAFF. Here the CDR3 DNA reads TGCGCCAGCAGCCAAGGTTTGTGGAGGGGGCTGAACACTGAAGCTTTCTTT.

The J gene is TRBJ1-5, the V gene TRBV28, with D unclear. CDR1 MDHEN and CDR2 SYDVKM come from the germline V gene. CDR3 length: 14 residues. Trimming pared 5 bases from V and 5 bases from J, leaving 13 bases between. The CDR3 loop reads CASSPRPNYQPQHF. In DNA form, the CDR3 reads TGTGCCAGCAGTCCCCGGCCGAATTATCAGCCCCAGCATTTT.

With respect to this clonotype: The junction departs from germline at one end; a sequencing error may be responsible. The rearrangement links TRBV13 to TRBJ1-2, with a possible D match to TRBD1 (6 bases). Germline V gene data show CDR1 as PRHDT and CDR2 as FYEKMQ (reference sequence). CDR3 length equals 15 residues. CDR3 sequence (DNA): TGTGCCAGCAGCCGAGACAGGAGAAATAACTATGACTACACCTTC. This gives the protein CASSRDRRNNYDYTF.

The table lists this clonotype with many counts. The chain couples TRBV29-1 to TRBJ2-7, with D uncertain. CDR3 length equals 12 residues. The germline V gene encodes CDR1 SQVTM and CDR2 ANQGSEA. V gave up 0 bases and J gave up 4 bases, with 7 bases separating them. CDR3 nucleotide sequence: TGCAGCGTTGAAGATCTAATATACGAGCAGTACTTC. Translated, it gives CSVEDLIYEQYF.

Concerning this clonotype itself: A read error may explain this, as a much larger clone is one base away. The J gene is TRBJ2-7, the V gene TRBV5-1; perhaps TRBD1 as D (5 bases). CDR1 is SGHRS, CDR2 YFSETQ, per germline. CDR3 length: 13 residues. V lost 3 bases and J lost 3, with 10 bases in between. The CDR3 DNA sequence: TGCGCCAGCAGCTGCGACAGCTACTACGAGCAGTACTTC. Its protein product is CASSCDSYYEQYF.

This sequence joins TRBV5-1 and TRBJ2-5; TRBD1 or TRBD2 may be the D gene (5 bases each). Per germline, CDR1 SGHRS and CDR2 YFSETQ. V dropped 2 bases and J dropped 13 bases, with 18 bases sitting between them. The CDR3 runs 13 residues. The CDR3 here is CASSLGWDALWYF. The CDR3 nucleotides are TGCGCCAGCAGCTTAGGCTGGGACGCTCTTTGGTACTTC.

The V and J genes are TRBV5-1 and TRBJ2-3; D unresolved. V lost 0 bases, J lost 6 bases, and 17 bases lay in between. Germline CDR1 is SGHRS and CDR2 is YFSETQ. The CDR3 consists of 16 residues. The CDR3 DNA sequence: TGCGCCAGCAGCTTGGAAGGTTGGGCCTCCACGGATACGCAGTATTTT. Its translation: CASSLEGWASTDTQYF.

The chain is built from TRBV6-2 or TRBV6-3 and TRBJ2-7; no reliable D call. With 2 bases removed from V and 2 bases from J, the gap between germline ends came to 13 bases. The CDR3 length is 15 residues. CDR1 MNHEY and CDR2 SVGEGT come from the germline V gene. CDR3 nucleotides: TGTGCCAGCAGTTACAACCCCGTGGTGGCCTACGAGCAGTACTTC. This sequence encodes CASSYNPVVAYEQYF.

This clonotype was picked up a small number of times. V and J are TRBV7-3 and TRBJ1-6; the match to TRBD1 covers 8 bases. CDR1 is SGHTA, CDR2 FQGTGA, per germline. CDR3 length: 17 residues. V gave up 2 bases and J gave up 7 bases; unmatched junction bases: 10. This chain's CDR3 is CASSLVETGAENSPLHF. The CDR3 DNA sequence: TGTGCCAGCAGCTTAGTGGAGACAGGGGCTGAGAATTCACCCCTCCACTTT.

This clonotype was observed a handful of times. This sequence joins TRBV5-1 and TRBJ1-4, with D possibly TRBD1 on 6 matching bases. V was cut by 0 bases and J by 1 base, with 7 bases left in between. The CDR3 contains 15 residues. CDR1 SGHRS and CDR2 YFSETQ come from the germline V gene. The CDR3 nucleotides read TGCGCCAGCAGCTTGGTGGGACAAACTAATGAAAAACTGTTTTTT. Protein: CASSLVGQTNEKLFF.

The chain uses TRBV20-1 and TRBJ2-1; 11 bases align to TRBD2. Matching the DNA end better, TRBJ2-7 makes the J call doubtful. This CDR3 contains 14 residues. Germline V gene lookup returns CDR1 DFQATT and CDR2 SNEGSKA (reference sequence). The DNA for the CDR3 is TGCAGTGCTACCGGACTAGCGGGTTACAATGAGCAGTACTTC. This gives the protein CSATGLAGYNEQYF.

V usage is TRBV7-2 and J usage is TRBJ2-1; 8 nucleotides match TRBD1. The CDR3 covers 15 residues. J gave up 5 bases and V 4 bases, and 7 bases lay outside the gene matches. Germline V lookup: CDR1 SGHTA, CDR2 FQGNSA. Written as DNA, the CDR3 is TGTGCCAGCAGCTCAGGACAGGGTTTTGACAATGAGCAGTTCTTC. Amino acid sequence: CASSSGQGFDNEQFF.

This rearrangement joins TRBV27 to TRBJ2-7; a possible D gene is TRBD2 (6 bases). V was pared by 6 bases and J by 7 bases, with 16 bases between. CDR1 and CDR2 from the germline V gene are MNHEY and SMNVEV (reference sequence). This CDR3 has 13 amino acids. CDR3 nucleotide sequence: TGTGCCAGCAGCTCAACTAGCCTGGGGGAGCAGTACTTC. Translation: CASSSTSLGEQYF.

This clonotype was seen a handful of times. The chain uses TRBV7-9 and TRBJ2-7; no clear D gene. V was shortened by 4 bases and J by 3 bases, with 16 bases between the two germline ends. The CDR3 has 15 amino acids. Germline V gives CDR1 SEHNR, CDR2 FQNEAQ (reference sequence). The CDR3 loop is CASSSHVAGGYEQYF. CDR3 bases: TGTGCCAGCAGCTCCCACGTGGCCGGCGGCTACGAGCAGTACTTC.

The chain uses TRBV4-1 and TRBJ2-3; the D gene is possibly TRBD2 (6 bases). CDR1 MGHRA and CDR2 YSYEKL come from the germline V gene. CDR3 length: 17 amino acids. V lost 2 bases to trimming and J lost 2 bases, with 17 bases between them. CDR3 sequence reads: CASSQMAQRVATDTQYF. The CDR3 bases are TGCGCCAGCAGCCAAATGGCCCAGCGGGTAGCCACAGATACGCAGTATTTT.

The chain couples TRBV6-6 to TRBJ1-2, with 7 bases that match TRBD1. Germline V gene lookup returns CDR1 MNHNY and CDR2 SVGAGI (reference sequence). The CDR3 consists of 14 residues. J gave up 4 bases and V 6 bases, and 8 bases lay outside the gene matches. In DNA, the CDR3 is TGTGCCAGCAGGTTACAGGGGACCTCCTATGGCTACACCTTC. Its translation is CASRLQGTSYGYTF.